Here is one TCR beta chain with its context. What it binds is unknown. This entry comes from a study of cytomegalovirus exposure and HLA in healthy donors. Study outcomes and limitations: A later analysis linked a missense variant in DCLRE1C to the trimming of TCR beta V and J genes. The availability of immune exposure information extended only to CMV serostatus. Three CMV-associated chains proved CMV antigen-specific in vitro.

PCR employed 60 Vbeta and 13 Jbeta primers. The table came from immunoSEQ multiplex PCR; TCRdb's copy has only in-frame clones and leaves some out. The table has roughly 120,000 clones, about 76% seen once; the top ten hold roughly 13%. The CDR3 consists of 15 residues. Germline assignment: CDR1 SGHTA and CDR2 FQGNSA. V lost 1 base and J lost 3, with 10 bases in between. The sequenced sample was PBMCs. V and J are TRBV7-2 and TRBJ1-5; the D is unclear. The source is a woman aged 55-69 years in good health and CMV-seropositive. The CDR3 region has the DNA TGTGCCAGCAGCTTAGGGTCGGTACCCAATCAGCCCCAGCATTTT. Translation: CASSLGSVPNQPQHF. Combining the CDR3 with reference TRBV7-2 and TRBJ1-5 gives the whole variable domain GAGVSQSPSNKVTEKGKDVELRCDPISGHTALYWYRQSLGQGLEFLIYFQGNSAPDKSGLPSDRFSAERTGGSVSTLTIQRTQQEDSAVYLCASSLGSVPNQPQHFGDGTRLSIL.